The present T cell receptor (beta chain) was sequenced within a study of patients and donors after allogeneic stem cell transplantation. TCRdb re-called the RT-PCR reads through MiXCR, storing one row per CDR3 protein. The profile shows 85,000 to 90,000 distinct CDR3 sequences, roughly 50% of them singletons. The sequencing sample was made of blood, either unsorted or a sorted T cell fraction (not recorded which). This sequence originates from a human donor who was either an allogeneic HSCT recipient or a stem cell or donor lymphocyte infusion donor (not recorded which). It is not recorded whose cells these are; they may come from a transplant donor.

CDR3 amino acids: CASSEGDVGAKNIQYF. Here the CDR3 DNA reads TGTGCCAGCAGCGAAGGGGACGTCGGCGCCAAAAACATTCAGTACTTC. The V gene is TRBV12-3 or TRBV12-4, the J gene TRBJ2-4; the D call may be TRBD1 or TRBD2 (5 bases each). The V end was cut by 6 bases, the J end by 1 base, with 16 bases between. The CDR3 covers 16 residues.